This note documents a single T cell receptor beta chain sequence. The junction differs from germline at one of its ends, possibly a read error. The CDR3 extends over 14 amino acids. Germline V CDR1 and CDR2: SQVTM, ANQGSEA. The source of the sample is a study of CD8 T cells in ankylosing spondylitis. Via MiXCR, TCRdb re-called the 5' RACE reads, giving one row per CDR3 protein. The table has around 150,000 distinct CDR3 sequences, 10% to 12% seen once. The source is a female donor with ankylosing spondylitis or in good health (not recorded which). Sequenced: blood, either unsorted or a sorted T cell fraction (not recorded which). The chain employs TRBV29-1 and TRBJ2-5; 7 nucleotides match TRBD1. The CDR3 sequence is CSVQRGTGDGTLYF. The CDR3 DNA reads TGCAGCGTTCAGAGAGGCACAGGGGATGGGACCCTGTACTTC.